This TCR beta chain was sequenced for a study of shared clonotypes between healthy human individuals. In the case of this clone: The antigen is unknown. A much larger clone lies a single base off, so this may be a read error.

In the authors' methods: From ImmunoSEQ came sequences covering only the junction and carrying no quality scores, so filtering differed. Sequenced by immunoSEQ multiplex PCR; TCRdb stores in-frame clones only, minus some. V, J and clone size are those of that table, while D and trimming were read from the DNA. The data contain fewer than 1.4 million clones, 78% of them singletons. The CDR3 runs 16 residues. Looked up from germline, CDR1 is MGHRA and CDR2 is YSYEKL. Study-level results: Clonotype sharing among donors was expected to depend on sequencing depth.

Sequenced sample: memory CD4+ T cells from PBMCs. Subset defined: CD45RA-negative fraction. This clonotype was sampled from a man aged 18 to 35 in good health. Some clones in this sample may be carry-over from other donors' samples. The rearrangement joins TRBV4-1 to TRBJ1-3, with D unresolved. The CDR3 region is CAGSPRVVISGNTIYF. The CDR3 bases are TGCGCCGGCAGCCCCCGAGTCGTTATCTCTGGAAACACCATATATTTT.